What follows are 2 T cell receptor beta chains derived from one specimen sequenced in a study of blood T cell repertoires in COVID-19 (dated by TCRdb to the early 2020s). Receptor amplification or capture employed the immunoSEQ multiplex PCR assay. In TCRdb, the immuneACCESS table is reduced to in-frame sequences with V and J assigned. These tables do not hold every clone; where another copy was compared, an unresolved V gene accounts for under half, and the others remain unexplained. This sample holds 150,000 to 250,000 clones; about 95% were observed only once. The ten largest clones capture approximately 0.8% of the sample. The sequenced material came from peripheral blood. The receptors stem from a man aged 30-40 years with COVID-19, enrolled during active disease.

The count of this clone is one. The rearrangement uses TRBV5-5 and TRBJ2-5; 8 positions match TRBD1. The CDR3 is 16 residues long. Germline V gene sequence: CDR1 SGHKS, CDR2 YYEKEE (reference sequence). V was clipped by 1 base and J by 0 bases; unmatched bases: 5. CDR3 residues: CASSLQQGVYQETQYF. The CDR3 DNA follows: TGTGCCAGCAGCTTGCAACAGGGGGTTTACCAAGAGACCCAGTACTTC.

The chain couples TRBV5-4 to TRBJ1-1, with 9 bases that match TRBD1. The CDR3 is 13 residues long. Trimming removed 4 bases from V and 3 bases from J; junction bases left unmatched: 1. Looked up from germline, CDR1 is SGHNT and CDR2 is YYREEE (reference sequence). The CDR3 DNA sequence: TGTGCCAGCAGCCGGACAGGGGACACTGAAGCTTTCTTT. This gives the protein CASSRTGDTEAFF.